This T cell receptor (beta chain) derives from a study of OX40 agonist ivuxolimab in advanced cancers. Study in general: Cancers in dose escalation were hepatocellular, melanoma, renal cell and head and neck. Age averaged around 60 years (range roughly 20 to 90), and approximately 80% were male. Partial responses were seen in three patients, one with hepatocellular carcinoma and two with cutaneous melanoma. General study points: The antigen specificity of the peripheral T cells (those that were expanded) was not determined.

The germline CDR1 and CDR2 sequences are SEHNR and FQNEAQ (reference sequence). V was pared by 5 bases and J by 2 bases, with 8 bases of the junction left unmatched. This CDR3 is built from 16 residues. Details on this clone: Its target is unknown.

The data were produced by immunoSEQ multiplex PCR, yet TCRdb's version contains in-frame clones alone and is incomplete. The sample consists of 90,000 to 95,000 clones, around 87% of them appearing once. The TCR originated in an adult with an advanced solid tumor such as melanoma, head and neck, liver or kidney cancer. The chain uses TRBV7-9 and TRBJ2-3, with 9 bases fitting TRBD2. This material consisted of CD4+ or CD8+ T cells sorted from blood, taken in a trial of the OX40 agonist ivuxolimab. CDR3 nucleotides: TGTGCCAGCAGCCCTGGTCTAGCGGGATTCACAGATACGCAGTATTTT. Translated: CASSPGLAGFTDTQYF.